These T cell receptor beta chains were read from a single sample in a study of identical twins. TCRdb analysed the 5' RACE reads with MiXCR anew, one entry per CDR3 protein. The sample includes 1.5 million to 2 million distinct CDR3 sequences, more than 30% of them seen just once. Sequenced: cord blood. These receptors were obtained from a newborn girl in good health. The CDR3 runs from the conserved cysteine through the conserved F or W.

v_call: TRBV5-1; cdr3_aa: CASGPQTGGRDTQYF
v_call: TRBV24-1; cdr3_aa: CATSPKDQGGYNEQFF
v_call: TRBV3-1; cdr3_aa: CASSQVRQGRITQYF
v_call: TRBV27; cdr3_aa: CASSSGSGGELFF
v_call: TRBV28; cdr3_aa: CASSSPSTPLGEQYF
v_call: TRBV12-3/TRBV12-4; cdr3_aa: CASSFGAGETDTQYF
v_call: TRBV5-4; cdr3_aa: CASTFGASGVNEQYF
v_call: TRBV28; cdr3_aa: CASSLPAPYEQYF
v_call: TRBV5-1; cdr3_aa: CASSLGLTTGTYEQYF
v_call: TRBV28; cdr3_aa: CASSLPSLAEAFF
v_call: TRBV20-1; cdr3_aa: CSASRLAGETQYF
v_call: TRBV11-2; cdr3_aa: CASSDQGNEQFF
v_call: TRBV3-1; cdr3_aa: CASSQGRRTEAFF
v_call: TRBV9; cdr3_aa: CASSVGGGAAFYNEQYF
v_call: TRBV13; cdr3_aa: CAGSARRGEETQYF